The rows below give T cell receptor beta chains drawn from one sample of a study of cytomegalovirus exposure and HLA in healthy donors. Sequencing used immunoSEQ multiplex PCR; TCRdb keeps in-frame clones, though not all of them. This sample has 150,000 to 200,000 clones, with roughly 80% found just once. Sequenced sample: PBMCs. These receptors were taken from a woman younger than 30 in good health and CMV-seronegative. The CDR3 runs from the conserved cysteine through the conserved F or W. A D gene is named only where the DNA matches it firmly. Clone size is given for some rows only: seen once, a few or many times, or a class if the clone is expanded.

TRBJ2-2 | 16 | once | TRBV7-9 | TRBD2 | TGTGCCAGCAGCTTAGTGGCGGGAGGATCGAACGGGGAGCTGTTTTTT | CASSLVAGGSNGELFF
TRBJ2-7 | 16 | - | TRBV4-2 | TRBD2 | TGTGCCAGCAGCCAAGATCTAAGCGGGAGAATATACGAGCAGTACTTC | CASSQDLSGRIYEQYF
TRBJ2-5 | 15 | - | TRBV5-1 | - | TGCGCCAGCAGCTCGGACCCCCTCAGGGGAGAGACCCAGTACTTC | CASSSDPLRGETQYF
TRBJ1-5 | 14 | - | TRBV19 | - | TGTGCCAGTAGTATGAGGATTCCCGAGCAGCCCCAGCATTTT | CASSMRIPEQPQHF
TRBJ2-5 | 14 | - | TRBV19 | - | TGTGCCAGTAGCGGGATGGCGGGTCTCGAGACCCAGTACTTC | CASSGMAGLETQYF
TRBJ1-4 | 15 | few | TRBV6-6 | TRBD1 | TGTGCCAGCGCGGGACAGGGCACAACTAATGAAAAACTGTTTTTT | CASAGQGTTNEKLFF
TRBJ2-3 | 16 | - | TRBV10-1 | TRBD2 | TGCGCCAGCAGTGAAGTAACTAGCGGTAATACAGATACGCAGTATTTT | CASSEVTSGNTDTQYF
TRBJ2-7 | 17 | - | TRBV6-1 | TRBD1 | TGTGCCAGCAGTGAAATCCGCCGGACAGGGTCGTACCGCGAGCAGTACTTC | CASSEIRRTGSYREQYF
TRBJ1-3 | 14 | - | TRBV28 | TRBD1 | TGTGCCAGCAGTGTAGGGGGCACTGGAAACACCATATATTTT | CASSVGGTGNTIYF
TRBJ1-3 | 15 | - | TRBV5-1 | - | TGCGCCAGCAGCTTGGAGACTACCACCCTGAACACCATATATTTT | CASSLETTTLNTIYF
TRBJ2-3 | 17 | - | TRBV2 | - | TGTGCCAGCAGGACGACGGGGGACCTAGGGGATGACGATACGCAGTATTTT | CASRTTGDLGDDDTQYF
TRBJ2-3 | 19 | - | TRBV4-3 | TRBD2 | TGCGCCAGCAGCCAAGAGGGACTAGCGCAGTATTCTAGCACAGATACGCAGTATTTT | CASSQEGLAQYSSTDTQYF
TRBJ2-3 | 14 | once | TRBV30 | TRBD2 | TGTGCCTGGAGTGTCCCGGGACTAATAGATACGCAGTATTTT | CAWSVPGLIDTQYF
TRBJ2-6 | 15 | - | TRBV6-5 | - | TGTGCCAGCAGATCAGGGTCCTCTGGGGCCAACGTCCTGACTTTC | CASRSGSSGANVLTF
TRBJ2-1 | 17 | - | TRBV27 | TRBD2 | TGTGCCAGCAGTTCCCCCGGGCGGGAGGGCTCCTACAATGAGCAGTTCTTC | CASSSPGREGSYNEQFF
TRBJ2-5 | 15 | - | TRBV4-3 | - | TGCGCCAGCAGCCCGACTGAGGGATTAATGGCCGCCCAGTACTTC | CASSPTEGLMAAQYF
TRBJ2-1 | 14 | - | TRBV19 | TRBD2 | TGTGCCAGTAGTGTGACTAGCGGGATTTACGAGCAGTTCTTC | CASSVTSGIYEQFF